This T cell receptor beta chain originates from a study of response to subunit inactivated influenza vaccine. This clonotype was observed a handful of times. CDR3 length: 15 residues. Germline V lookup: CDR1 DFQATT, CDR2 SNEGSKA (reference sequence). V lost 5 bases, J lost 7 bases, and 18 bases lay in between. TCRdb used MiXCR to reprocess the RT-PCR reads, holding one entry per CDR3 protein. The sample carries 150,000 to 200,000 distinct CDR3 sequences, 9.2% recorded once. The receptor's source is a man aged 45-65 years who received an inactivated influenza vaccine. The rearrangement uses TRBV20-1 and TRBJ1-6, with D uncertain. The sequencing here drew on non-naive T cells sorted from PBMCs, taken on the day of vaccination. The CDR3 loop reads CSAASVRQINSPLHF. The DNA of the CDR3 is TGCAGTGCTGCTTCCGTTCGTCAGATAAATTCACCCCTCCACTTT.